The source of this T cell receptor (beta chain) is a study of blood T cell repertoires in COVID-19. On the study more broadly: The analysed material was cDNA or gDNA that came from T cells, B-cell-depleted T cells, or PBMCs.

The cohort comprised adults aged about 18 to 100 years residing in approximately 25 US areas. Exposed enrollees encountered a COVID-19 case at some point within 2 weeks before study entry. Per germline, CDR1 WSHSY and CDR2 SAAADI. The length of the CDR3 is 14 residues. With 9 bases removed from V and 0 bases from J, the gap between germline ends came to 12 bases. As handled by the study authors: Amplification with reference gene primers provided the estimates of nucleated cell counts. Produced via immunoSEQ multiplex PCR; TCRdb's table is partial and in-frame only. V and J calls and clone size are as listed in that table; D and trimming were resolved from the DNA. This repertoire shows fewer than 350,000 clones, approximately 81% found once; its top ten account for around 2%.

The TCR sequence derives from a young woman who had been exposed to COVID-19. Sample: PBMCs or T cells enriched from blood (not recorded which). V usage is TRBV10-2 and J usage is TRBJ1-5; D is uncertain. For the CDR3, the DNA is TGCGCCAGAGAGCGGGGTAGTAGCAATCAGCCCCAGCATTTT. Its protein is CARERGSSNQPQHF.